The clone carrying this T cell receptor (beta chain) was seen a handful of times. Antigen: not known. Trimming removed 11 bases from V and 0 bases from J, with 14 bases in between. Germline assignment: CDR1 KGHDR and CDR2 SFDVKD. This CDR3 spans 14 amino acids. Prepared TCR beta cDNA libraries contained unique molecular identifiers. From the PCR reads, TCRdb called clonotypes with MiXCR, one entry per CDR3 protein. The data contain approximately 730,000 distinct CDR3 sequences, 46% of them seen just once; the ten biggest clones take up around 4.7%. The data belong to a study of post-analysis software for immune sequencing data. Study findings and constraints: Controls had significantly higher normalized Chao1 diversity than multiple sclerosis patients. Patients showed TRBV5-6, TRBV5-1 and TRBV20-1 among five TRBV segments more frequent than in controls.

V is TRBV24-1 and J is TRBJ2-3; D tentatively fits TRBD1 or TRBD2 (6 bases each). The origin of this receptor is a girl aged 5 to 17 with multiple sclerosis. Sequenced sample: blood. The CDR3 reads CASAQGTSTDTQYF. DNA for the CDR3: TGTGCCAGCGCGCAGGGGACTAGCACAGATACGCAGTATTTT.